This TCR beta chain was found in a study of CD8 T cells in Susac syndrome. Regarding the study as a whole: In its TCR sequencing and HLA analysis, the study acknowledged that the number of individuals was relatively small.

A remark on this clonotype: Its antigen is undetermined.

Reverse transcription of roughly 0.5 to 1 ug RNA was carried out with random hexamers. Across 54 Vbeta and 13 Jbeta, TCR beta CDR3 was amplified with immunoSEQ multiplex PCR. TCRdb re-derived calls from the immunoSEQ multiplex PCR reads in MiXCR, one entry per CDR3 protein. The table includes 150,000 to 200,000 distinct CDR3 sequences, 94% detected once. CDR1 and CDR2 (germline): MNHEY, SVGAGI. Trimming pared 4 bases from V and 2 bases from J, leaving 20 bases between. CDR3 length: 17 amino acids. Sequencing targeted TCR beta in blood CD8+ and CD4+ T cells. TEMRA cells were FACS-enriched, with CD8+ and CD4+ T cells isolated negatively.

This TCR was recovered from a human donor with multiple sclerosis. The chain couples TRBV6-5 to TRBJ1-2; a possible D gene is TRBD1 (6 bases). Specimen: CD4+ T cells from PBMCs. Here the CDR3 reads CASSSTYGDTSNYGYTF. CDR3 in DNA: TGTGCCAGCAGTTCCACCTATGGGGACACCTCAAACTATGGCTACACCTTC.